This section outlines one T cell receptor (beta chain) sequence together with its context. Its matching antigen is unknown. This record belongs to a study of OX40 agonist ivuxolimab in advanced cancers. Whole-study results and caveats: Mean expanded clone counts were higher in CD8+ than CD4+ T cells. The CD4+ and CD8+ T cells in the blood had expanded clonally by week 6 at 0.1 to 3.0 mg/kg. Among the lowest peripheral clonal expansion occurred in 0.1-3.0 mg/kg partial responders. The antigen specificity of the peripheral T cells (those that were expanded) was not determined.

Clones were sequenced by immunoSEQ multiplex PCR, and TCRdb holds only the in-frame ones, with some missing. The sample includes approximately 54,000 clones, around 93% of them seen just once. Specimen: CD4+ or CD8+ T cells sorted from blood, collected in a trial of the OX40 agonist ivuxolimab. This TCR came from an adult with an advanced solid tumor such as melanoma, head and neck, liver or kidney cancer.

CDR3 sequence: CASSRLPGQGIAKNIQYF. CDR3 sequence (DNA): TGTGCCAGCAGTCGGTTACCGGGACAGGGTATAGCCAAAAACATTCAGTACTTC. J is TRBJ2-4 and V is TRBV25-1, with TRBD1 matching 9 bases. This CDR3 region has 18 residues. Germline values: CDR1 MGHDK, CDR2 SYGVNS. The trim removed 5 bases at V and 0 bases at J, leaving 11 bases unmatched.